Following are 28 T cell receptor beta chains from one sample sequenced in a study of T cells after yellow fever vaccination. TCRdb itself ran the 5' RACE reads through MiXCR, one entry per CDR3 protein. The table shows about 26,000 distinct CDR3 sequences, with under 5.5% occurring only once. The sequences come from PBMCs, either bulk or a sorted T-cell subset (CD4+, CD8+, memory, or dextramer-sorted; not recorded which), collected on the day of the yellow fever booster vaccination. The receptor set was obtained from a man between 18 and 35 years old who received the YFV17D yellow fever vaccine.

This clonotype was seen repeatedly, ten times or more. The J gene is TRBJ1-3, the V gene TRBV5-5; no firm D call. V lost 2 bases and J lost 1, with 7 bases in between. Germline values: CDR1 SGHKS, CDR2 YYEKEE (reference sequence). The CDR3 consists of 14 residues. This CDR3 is CASSFDGSGNTIYF. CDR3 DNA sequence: TGTGCCAGCAGCTTCGACGGATCTGGAAACACCATATATTTT.

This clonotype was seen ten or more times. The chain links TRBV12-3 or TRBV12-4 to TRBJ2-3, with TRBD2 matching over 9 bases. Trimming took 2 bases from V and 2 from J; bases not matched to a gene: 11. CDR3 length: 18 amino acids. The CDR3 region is CASSLILVTSGATDTQYF. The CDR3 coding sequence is TGTGCCAGCAGTTTAATTTTGGTGACTAGCGGAGCCACAGATACGCAGTATTTT.

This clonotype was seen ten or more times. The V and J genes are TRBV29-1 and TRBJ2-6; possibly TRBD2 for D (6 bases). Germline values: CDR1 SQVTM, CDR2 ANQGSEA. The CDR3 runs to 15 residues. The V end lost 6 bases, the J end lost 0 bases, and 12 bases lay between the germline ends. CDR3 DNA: TGCAGCGTGCCGGGACTGGTCTCTGGGGCCAACGTCCTGACTTTC. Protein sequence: CSVPGLVSGANVLTF.

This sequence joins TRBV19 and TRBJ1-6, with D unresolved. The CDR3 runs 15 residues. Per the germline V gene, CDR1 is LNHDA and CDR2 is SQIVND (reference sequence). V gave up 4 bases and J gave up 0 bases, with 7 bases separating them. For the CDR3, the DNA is TGTGCCAGTAGTACGTTGGGCTCCTATAATTCACCCCTCCACTTT. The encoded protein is CASSTLGSYNSPLHF.

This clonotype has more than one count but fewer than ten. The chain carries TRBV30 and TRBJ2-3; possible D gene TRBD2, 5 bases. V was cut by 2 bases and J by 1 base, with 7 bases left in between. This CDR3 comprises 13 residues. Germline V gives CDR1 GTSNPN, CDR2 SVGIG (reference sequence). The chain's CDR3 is CAWSPRGTDTQYF. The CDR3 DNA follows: TGTGCCTGGAGTCCGCGGGGCACAGATACGCAGTATTTT.

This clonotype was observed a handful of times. The CDR3 nucleotides are TGCGCCAGCAGCTTGGTTTCCGCGAACACTGAAGCTTTCTTT. It encodes CASSLVSANTEAFF. V is TRBV5-1 and J is TRBJ1-1; D is uncertain. Germline CDR1 reads SGHRS; CDR2 reads YFSETQ. This CDR3 has 14 amino acids. Between the trimmed V and J ends, which lost 0 bases and 1 base, there was a span of 7 bases.

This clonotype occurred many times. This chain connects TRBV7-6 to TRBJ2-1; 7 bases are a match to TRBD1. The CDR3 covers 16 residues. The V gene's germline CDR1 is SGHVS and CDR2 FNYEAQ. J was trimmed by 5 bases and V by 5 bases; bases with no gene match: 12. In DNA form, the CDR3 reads TGTGCCAGCAGCCCCCCTCCGGGACAGAAGAACAATGAGCAGTTCTTC. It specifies CASSPPPGQKNNEQFF.

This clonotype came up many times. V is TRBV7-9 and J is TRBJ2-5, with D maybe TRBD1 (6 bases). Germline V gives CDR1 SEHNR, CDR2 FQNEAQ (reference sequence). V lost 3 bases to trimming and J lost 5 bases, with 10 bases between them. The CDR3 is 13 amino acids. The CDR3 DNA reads TGTGCCAGCAGCTTGGGGGCGTGGGAGACCCAGTACTTC. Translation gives CASSLGAWETQYF.

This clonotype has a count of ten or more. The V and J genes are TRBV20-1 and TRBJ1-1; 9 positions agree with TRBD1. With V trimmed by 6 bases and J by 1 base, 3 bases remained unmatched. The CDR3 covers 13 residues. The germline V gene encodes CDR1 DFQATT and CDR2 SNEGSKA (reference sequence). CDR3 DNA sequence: TGCAGTGCCTTGGACAGGGGGAACACTGAAGCTTTCTTT. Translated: CSALDRGNTEAFF.

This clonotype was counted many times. DNA of the CDR3: TGTGCCAGCAGCTTAGCGAGCGCAGCCCGTGGCTACACCTTC. Amino acid sequence: CASSLASAARGYTF. The chain has TRBV7-9 and TRBJ1-2, with D hard to call. Trimming removed 0 bases at V and 7 bases at J, with 12 bases between. Germline V CDR1 and CDR2: SEHNR, FQNEAQ (reference sequence). The CDR3 is 14 residues long.

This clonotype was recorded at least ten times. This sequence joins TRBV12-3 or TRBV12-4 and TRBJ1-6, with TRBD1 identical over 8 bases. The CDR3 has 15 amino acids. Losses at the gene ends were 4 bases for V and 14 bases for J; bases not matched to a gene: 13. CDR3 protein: CASSSTTGAPLALHF. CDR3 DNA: TGTGCCAGCAGTTCTACGACAGGGGCTCCCTTGGCCCTCCACTTT.

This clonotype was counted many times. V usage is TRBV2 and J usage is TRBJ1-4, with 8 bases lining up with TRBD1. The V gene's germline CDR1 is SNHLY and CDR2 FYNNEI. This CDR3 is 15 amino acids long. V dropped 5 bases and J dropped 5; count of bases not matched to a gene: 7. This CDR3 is CASSSWTGTNEKLFF. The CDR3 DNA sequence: TGTGCCAGCAGTAGTTGGACAGGGACCAATGAAAAACTGTTTTTT.

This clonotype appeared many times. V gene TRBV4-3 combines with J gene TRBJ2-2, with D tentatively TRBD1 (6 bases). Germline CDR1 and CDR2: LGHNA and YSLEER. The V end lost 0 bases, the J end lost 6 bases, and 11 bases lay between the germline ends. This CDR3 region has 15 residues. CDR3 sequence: CASSQEGAAPGELFF. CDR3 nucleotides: TGCGCCAGCAGCCAAGAGGGGGCGGCACCCGGGGAGCTGTTTTTT.

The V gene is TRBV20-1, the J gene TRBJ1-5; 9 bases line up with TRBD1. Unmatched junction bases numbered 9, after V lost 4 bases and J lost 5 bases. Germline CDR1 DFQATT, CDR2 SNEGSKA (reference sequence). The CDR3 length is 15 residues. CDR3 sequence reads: CSAKGQGVGYQPQHF. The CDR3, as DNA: TGCAGTGCTAAGGGACAGGGAGTTGGCTATCAGCCCCAGCATTTT.

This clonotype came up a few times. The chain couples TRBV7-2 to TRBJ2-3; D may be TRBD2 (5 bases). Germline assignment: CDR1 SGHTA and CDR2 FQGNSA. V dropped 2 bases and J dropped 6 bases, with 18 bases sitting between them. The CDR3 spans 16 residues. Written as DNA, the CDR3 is TGTGCCAGCAGCTTATTTAAGGACTCACCTTCCGATACGCAGTATTTT. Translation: CASSLFKDSPSDTQYF.

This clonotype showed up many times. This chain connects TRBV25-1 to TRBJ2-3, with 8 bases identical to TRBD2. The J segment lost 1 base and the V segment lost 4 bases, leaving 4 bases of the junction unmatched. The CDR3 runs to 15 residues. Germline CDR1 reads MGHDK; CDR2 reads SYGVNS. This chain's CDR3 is CASSAAGGRTDTQYF. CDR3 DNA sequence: TGTGCCAGCAGTGCGGCGGGGGGCCGCACAGATACGCAGTATTTT.

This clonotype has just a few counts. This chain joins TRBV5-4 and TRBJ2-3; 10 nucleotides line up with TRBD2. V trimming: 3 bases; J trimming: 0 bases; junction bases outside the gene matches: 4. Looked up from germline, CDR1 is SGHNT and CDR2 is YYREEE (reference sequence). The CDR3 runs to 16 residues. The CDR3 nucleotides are TGTGCCAGCAGCTCTGGGGGACTAGCGAGCACAGATACGCAGTATTTT. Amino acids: CASSSGGLASTDTQYF.

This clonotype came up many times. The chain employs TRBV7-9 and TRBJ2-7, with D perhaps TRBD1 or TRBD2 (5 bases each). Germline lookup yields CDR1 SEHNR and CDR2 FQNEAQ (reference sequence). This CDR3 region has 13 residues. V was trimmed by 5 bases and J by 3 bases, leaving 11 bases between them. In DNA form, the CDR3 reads TGTGCCAGCAGCCCGGGGCAGGTCTACGAGCAGTACTTC. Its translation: CASSPGQVYEQYF.

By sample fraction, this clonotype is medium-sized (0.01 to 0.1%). The CDR3 sequence: CASSLVGGANTGELFF. The CDR3 DNA is TGTGCCAGCAGCTTAGTAGGGGGCGCGAACACCGGGGAGCTGTTTTTT. The V gene is TRBV7-2, the J gene TRBJ2-2; 7 positions match TRBD1. This CDR3 is built from 16 residues. Germline V lookup: CDR1 SGHTA, CDR2 FQGNSA. V lost 1 base and J lost 0; bases outside the gene matches: 2.

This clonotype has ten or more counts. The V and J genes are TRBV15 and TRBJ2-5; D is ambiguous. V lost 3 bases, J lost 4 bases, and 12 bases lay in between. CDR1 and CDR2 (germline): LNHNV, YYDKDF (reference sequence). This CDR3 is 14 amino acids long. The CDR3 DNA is TGTGCCACCAGCAGGTCTCTGGGCTCAGAGACCCAGTACTTC. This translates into CATSRSLGSETQYF.

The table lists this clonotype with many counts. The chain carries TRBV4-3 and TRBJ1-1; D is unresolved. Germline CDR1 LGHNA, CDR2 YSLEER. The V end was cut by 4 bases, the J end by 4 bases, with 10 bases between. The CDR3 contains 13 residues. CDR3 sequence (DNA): TGCGCCAGCAGCCGGCGCGGGAGCACTGAAGCTTTCTTT. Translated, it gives CASSRRGSTEAFF.

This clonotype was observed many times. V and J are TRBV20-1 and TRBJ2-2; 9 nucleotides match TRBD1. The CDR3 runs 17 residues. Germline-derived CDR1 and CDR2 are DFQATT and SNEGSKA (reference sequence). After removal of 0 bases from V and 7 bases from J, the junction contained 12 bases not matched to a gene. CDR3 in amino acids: CSARDGSGQGIGGELFF. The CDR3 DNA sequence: TGCAGTGCTAGAGATGGATCAGGACAGGGGATCGGCGGGGAGCTGTTTTTT.

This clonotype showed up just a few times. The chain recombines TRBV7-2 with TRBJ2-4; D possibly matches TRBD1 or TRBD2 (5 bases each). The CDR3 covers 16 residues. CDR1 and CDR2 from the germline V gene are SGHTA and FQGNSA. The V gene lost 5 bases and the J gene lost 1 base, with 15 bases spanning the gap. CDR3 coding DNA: TGTGCCAGCAGCCCCAATGGGGGTCGGGCCAAAAACATTCAGTACTTC. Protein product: CASSPNGGRAKNIQYF.

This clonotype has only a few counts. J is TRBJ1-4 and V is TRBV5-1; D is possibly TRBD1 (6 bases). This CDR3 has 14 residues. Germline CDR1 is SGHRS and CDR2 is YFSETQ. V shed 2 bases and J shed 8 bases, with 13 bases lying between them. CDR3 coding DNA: TGCGCCAGCAGCTTTTCACAGGGAGGAGAAAAACTGTTTTTT. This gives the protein CASSFSQGGEKLFF.

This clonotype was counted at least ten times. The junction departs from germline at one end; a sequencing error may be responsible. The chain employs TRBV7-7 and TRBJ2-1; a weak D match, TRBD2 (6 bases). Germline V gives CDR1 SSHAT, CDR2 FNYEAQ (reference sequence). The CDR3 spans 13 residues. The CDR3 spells CASSLERDYEQFF. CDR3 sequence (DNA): TGTGCTAGCAGCTTAGAACGGGACTATGAGCAGTTCTTC.

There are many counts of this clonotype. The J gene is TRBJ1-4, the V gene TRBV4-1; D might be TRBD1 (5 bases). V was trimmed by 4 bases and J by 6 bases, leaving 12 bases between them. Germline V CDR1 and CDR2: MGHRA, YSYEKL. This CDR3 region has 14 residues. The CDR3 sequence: CASSPGQGDEKLFF. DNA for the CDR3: TGCGCCAGCAGCCCCGGACAAGGGGATGAAAAACTGTTTTTT.

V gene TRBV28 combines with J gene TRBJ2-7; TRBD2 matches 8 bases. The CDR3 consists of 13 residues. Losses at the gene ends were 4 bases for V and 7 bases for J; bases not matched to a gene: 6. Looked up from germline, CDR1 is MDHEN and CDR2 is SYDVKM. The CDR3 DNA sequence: TGTGCCAGCAGTTCTCCCCCGGGAGGGGAGCAGTACGTC. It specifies CASSSPPGGEQYV.

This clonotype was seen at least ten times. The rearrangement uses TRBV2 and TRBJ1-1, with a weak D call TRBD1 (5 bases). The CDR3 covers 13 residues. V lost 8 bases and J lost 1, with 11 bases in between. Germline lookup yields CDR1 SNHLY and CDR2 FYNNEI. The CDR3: CASRGNRNTEAFF. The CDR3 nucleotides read TGTGCCAGCCGGGGGAACAGGAACACTGAAGCTTTCTTT.